This is a list of T cell receptor beta chains from one sample in a study of identical twins. TCRdb redid the calling of the 5' RACE reads with MiXCR, one entry per CDR3 protein. The repertoire has around 1.7 million distinct CDR3 sequences, under 35% of them found once; the top ten carry around 0.25%. Material for sequencing was cord blood. All receptors come from a newborn girl in good health. The CDR3 runs from the conserved cysteine through the conserved F or W. The D gene is left open where the match is weak. The listing skips clone size in some rows; elsewhere it reads once, few, many or a size class.

d_gene: TRBD2; abundance: few; j_gene: TRBJ2-7; v_gene: TRBV11-2; CDR3aa: CAIRSGRTYEQYF; CDR3nt: TGTGCCATCCGAAGCGGGAGGACCTACGAGCAGTACTTC
d_gene: NA; abundance: NA; j_gene: TRBJ2-1; v_gene: TRBV7-8; CDR3aa: CASSLTGAYEQFF; CDR3nt: TGTGCCAGCAGCTTAACGGGGGCCTATGAGCAGTTCTTC
d_gene: NA; abundance: NA; j_gene: TRBJ2-3; v_gene: TRBV4-1; CDR3aa: CASSQTPLEIGWTDTQYF; CDR3nt: TGCGCCAGCAGCCAAACTCCCCTGGAGATAGGATGGACAGATACGCAGTATTTT
d_gene: NA; abundance: NA; j_gene: TRBJ2-3; v_gene: TRBV11-1; CDR3aa: CASSLGGRATQYF; CDR3nt: TGTGCCAGCAGCTTAGGTGGCAGGGCTACGCAGTATTTT
d_gene: NA; abundance: many; j_gene: TRBJ2-2; v_gene: TRBV27; CDR3aa: CASSLGPYTGELFF; CDR3nt: TGTGCCAGCAGCTTGGGGCCATACACCGGGGAGCTGTTTTTT
d_gene: TRBD2; abundance: few; j_gene: TRBJ2-1; v_gene: TRBV3-1; CDR3aa: CASSQERLAGINEQFF; CDR3nt: TGTGCCAGCAGCCAAGAACGCCTAGCGGGGATCAATGAGCAGTTCTTC
d_gene: NA; abundance: NA; j_gene: TRBJ1-2; v_gene: TRBV3-1; CDR3aa: CASSQGYYYGYTF; CDR3nt: TGTGCCAGCAGCCAAGGGTATTACTATGGCTACACCTTC
d_gene: NA; abundance: once; j_gene: TRBJ2-6; v_gene: TRBV11-2; CDR3aa: CAGSPGAPGANVLTF; CDR3nt: TGTGCCGGCAGCCCAGGGGCCCCTGGGGCCAACGTCCTGACTTTC
d_gene: TRBD2; abundance: NA; j_gene: TRBJ2-2; v_gene: TRBV11-1; CDR3aa: CASSLERGGRARTGELFF; CDR3nt: TGTGCCAGCAGCTTAGAAAGAGGCGGGAGGGCCCGTACCGGGGAGCTGTTTTTT
d_gene: NA; abundance: few; j_gene: TRBJ2-1; v_gene: TRBV7-8; CDR3aa: CASSLVWSLYNEQFF; CDR3nt: TGTGCCAGCAGCTTAGTATGGAGTCTCTACAATGAGCAGTTCTTC